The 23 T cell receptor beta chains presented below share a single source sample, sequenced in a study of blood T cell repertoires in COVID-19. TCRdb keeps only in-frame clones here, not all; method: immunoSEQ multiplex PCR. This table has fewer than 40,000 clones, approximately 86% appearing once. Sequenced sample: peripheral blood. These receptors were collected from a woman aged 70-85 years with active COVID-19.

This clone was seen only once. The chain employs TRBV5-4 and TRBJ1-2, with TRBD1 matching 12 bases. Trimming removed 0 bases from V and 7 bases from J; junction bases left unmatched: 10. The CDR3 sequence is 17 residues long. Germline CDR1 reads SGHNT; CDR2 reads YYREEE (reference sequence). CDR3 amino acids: CASSLGSPGQGAGGYTF. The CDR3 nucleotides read TGTGCCAGCAGCTTGGGATCTCCGGGACAGGGGGCTGGTGGCTACACCTTC.

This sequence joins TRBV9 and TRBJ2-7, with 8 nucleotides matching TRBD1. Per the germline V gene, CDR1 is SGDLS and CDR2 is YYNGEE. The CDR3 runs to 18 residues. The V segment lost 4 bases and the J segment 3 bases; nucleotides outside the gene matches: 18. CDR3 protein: CASSRVGSGQAYIYEQYF. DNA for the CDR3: TGTGCCAGCAGCCGGGTGGGTTCGGGACAGGCCTACATCTACGAGCAGTACTTC.

CDR3: CASSSNQETQYF. The CDR3 DNA sequence: TGTGCCAGCAGTTCCAACCAAGAGACCCAGTACTTC. The chain carries TRBV6-5 and TRBJ2-5; D remains unclear. Germline V lookup: CDR1 MNHEY, CDR2 SVGAGI. This CDR3 has 12 residues. The germline V and J ends were trimmed by 4 bases and 0 bases, with 3 bases remaining between them.

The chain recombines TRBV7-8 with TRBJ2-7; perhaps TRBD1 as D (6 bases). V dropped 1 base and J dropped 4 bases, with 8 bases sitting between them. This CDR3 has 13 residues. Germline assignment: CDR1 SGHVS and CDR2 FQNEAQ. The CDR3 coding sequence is TGTGCCAGCAGCTTAGACAGGGTGTACGAGCAGTACTTC. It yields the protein CASSLDRVYEQYF.

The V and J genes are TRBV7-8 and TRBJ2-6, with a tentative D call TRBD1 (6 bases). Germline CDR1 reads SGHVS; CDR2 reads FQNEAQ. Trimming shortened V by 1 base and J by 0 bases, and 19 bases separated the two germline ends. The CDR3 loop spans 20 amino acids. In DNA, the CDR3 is TGTGCCAGCAGCTTAGGTTTAATAGGGGACACTTTCTCTGGGGCCAACGTCCTGACTTTC. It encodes CASSLGLIGDTFSGANVLTF.

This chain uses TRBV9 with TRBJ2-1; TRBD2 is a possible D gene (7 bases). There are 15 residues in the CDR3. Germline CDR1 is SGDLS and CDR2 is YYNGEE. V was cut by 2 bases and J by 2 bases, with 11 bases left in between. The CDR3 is CASSVGGGAYNEQFF. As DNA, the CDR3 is TGTGCCAGCAGCGTGGGCGGGGGCGCCTACAATGAGCAGTTCTTC.

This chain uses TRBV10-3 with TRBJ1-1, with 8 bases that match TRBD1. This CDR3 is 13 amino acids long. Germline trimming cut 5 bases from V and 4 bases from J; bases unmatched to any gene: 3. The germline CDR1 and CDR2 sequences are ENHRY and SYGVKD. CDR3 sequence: CAISTTGATEAFF. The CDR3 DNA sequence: TGTGCCATCAGTACGACAGGGGCCACTGAAGCTTTCTTT.

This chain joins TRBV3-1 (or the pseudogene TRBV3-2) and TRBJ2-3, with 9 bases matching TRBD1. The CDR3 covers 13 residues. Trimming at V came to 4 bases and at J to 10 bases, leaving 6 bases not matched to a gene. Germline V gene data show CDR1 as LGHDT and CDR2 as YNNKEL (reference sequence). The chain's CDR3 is CASSLGTGIAQYF. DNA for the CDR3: TGTGCCAGCAGCCTGGGGACAGGGATCGCGCAGTATTTT.

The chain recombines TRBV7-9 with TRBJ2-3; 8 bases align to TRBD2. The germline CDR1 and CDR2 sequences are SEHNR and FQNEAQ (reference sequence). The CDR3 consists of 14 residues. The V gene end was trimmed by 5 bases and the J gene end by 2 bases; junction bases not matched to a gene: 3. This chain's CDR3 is CASSQTSATDTQYF. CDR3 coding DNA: TGTGCCAGCAGCCAGACTAGCGCCACAGATACGCAGTATTTT. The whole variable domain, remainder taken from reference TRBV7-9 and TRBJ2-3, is DTGVSQNPRHKITKRGQNVTFRCDPISEHNRLYWYRQTLGQGPEFLTYFQNEAQLEKSRLLSDRFSAERPKGSFSTLEIQRTEQGDSAMYLCASSQTSATDTQYFGPGTRLTVL.

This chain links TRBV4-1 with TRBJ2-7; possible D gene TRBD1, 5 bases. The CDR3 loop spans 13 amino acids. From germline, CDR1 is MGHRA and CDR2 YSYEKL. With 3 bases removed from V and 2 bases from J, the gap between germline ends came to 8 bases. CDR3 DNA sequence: TGCGCCAGCAGCCAGCAGGGTACCTACGAGCAGTACTTC. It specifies CASSQQGTYEQYF.

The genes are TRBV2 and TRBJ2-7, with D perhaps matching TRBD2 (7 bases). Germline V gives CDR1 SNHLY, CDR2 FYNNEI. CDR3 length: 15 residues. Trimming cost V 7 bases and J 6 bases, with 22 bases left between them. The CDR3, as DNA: TGTGCCAGCACCCAGGCGGGCGGGGGCTCCGGCGAGCAGTACTTC. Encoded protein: CASTQAGGGSGEQYF.

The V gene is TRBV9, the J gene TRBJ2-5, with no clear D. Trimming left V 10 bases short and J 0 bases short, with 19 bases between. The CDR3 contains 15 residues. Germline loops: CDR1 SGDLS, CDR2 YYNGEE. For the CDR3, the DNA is TGTGCCTCCTCGTCCCGTGGCGGATACCAAGAGACCCAGTACTTC. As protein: CASSSRGGYQETQYF.

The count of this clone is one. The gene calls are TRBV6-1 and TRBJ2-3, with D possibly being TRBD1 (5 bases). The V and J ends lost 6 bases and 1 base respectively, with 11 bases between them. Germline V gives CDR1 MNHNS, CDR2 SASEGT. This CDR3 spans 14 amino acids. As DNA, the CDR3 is TGTGCCAGCAGCCAGGGCACCCGCACAGATACGCAGTATTTT. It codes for CASSQGTRTDTQYF.

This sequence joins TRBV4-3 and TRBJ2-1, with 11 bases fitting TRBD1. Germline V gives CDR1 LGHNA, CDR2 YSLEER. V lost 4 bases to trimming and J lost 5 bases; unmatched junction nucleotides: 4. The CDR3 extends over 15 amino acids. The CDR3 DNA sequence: TGCGCCAGCAGCCTAGGGACAGGGGGTGACAATGAGCAGTTCTTC. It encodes CASSLGTGGDNEQFF.

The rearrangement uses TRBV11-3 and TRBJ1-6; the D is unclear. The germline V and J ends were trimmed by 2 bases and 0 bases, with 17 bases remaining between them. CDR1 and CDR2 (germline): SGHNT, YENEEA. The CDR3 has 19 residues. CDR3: CASSLSSAPGSSYNSPLHF. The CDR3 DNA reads TGTGCCAGCAGCTTATCCTCGGCCCCCGGGAGCTCCTATAATTCACCCCTCCACTTT.

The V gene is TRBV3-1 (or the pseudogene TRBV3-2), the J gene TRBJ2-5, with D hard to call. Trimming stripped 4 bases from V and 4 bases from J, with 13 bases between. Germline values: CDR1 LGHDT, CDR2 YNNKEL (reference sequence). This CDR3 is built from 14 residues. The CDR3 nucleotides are TGTGCCAGCAGCCCCCCCCCTAGTAGAGAGACCCAGTACTTC. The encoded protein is CASSPPPSRETQYF.

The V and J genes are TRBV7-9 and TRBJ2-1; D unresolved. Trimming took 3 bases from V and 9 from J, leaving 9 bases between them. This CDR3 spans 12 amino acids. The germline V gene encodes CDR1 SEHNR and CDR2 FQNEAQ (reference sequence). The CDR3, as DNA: TGTGCCAGCAGCTTGGTCCCGGGTGAGCAGTTCTTC. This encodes CASSLVPGEQFF.

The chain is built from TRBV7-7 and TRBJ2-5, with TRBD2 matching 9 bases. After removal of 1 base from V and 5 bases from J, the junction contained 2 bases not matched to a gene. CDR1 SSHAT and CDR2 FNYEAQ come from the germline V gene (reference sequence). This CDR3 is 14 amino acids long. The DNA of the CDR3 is TGTGCCAGCAGCTTAGGGACTAGCGCGGAGACCCAGTACTTC. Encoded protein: CASSLGTSAETQYF.

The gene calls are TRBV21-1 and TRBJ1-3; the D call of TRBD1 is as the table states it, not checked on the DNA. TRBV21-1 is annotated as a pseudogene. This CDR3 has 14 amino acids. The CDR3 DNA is TGTGCCAACACACAGGGGGCGCTTGGAAACACCATATATTTT. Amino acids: CANTQGALGNTIYF.

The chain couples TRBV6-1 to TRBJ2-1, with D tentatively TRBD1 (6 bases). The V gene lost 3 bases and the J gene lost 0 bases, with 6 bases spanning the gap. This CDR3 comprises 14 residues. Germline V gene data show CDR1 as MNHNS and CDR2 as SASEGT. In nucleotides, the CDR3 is TGTGCCAGCAGTGACAGGGGCTCCTACAATGAGCAGTTCTTC. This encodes CASSDRGSYNEQFF.

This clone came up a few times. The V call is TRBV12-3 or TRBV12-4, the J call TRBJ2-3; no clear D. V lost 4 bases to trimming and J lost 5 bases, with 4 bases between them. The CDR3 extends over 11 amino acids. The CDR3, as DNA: TGTGCCAGCAGTTCCGTAGATACGCAGTATTTT. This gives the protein CASSSVDTQYF.

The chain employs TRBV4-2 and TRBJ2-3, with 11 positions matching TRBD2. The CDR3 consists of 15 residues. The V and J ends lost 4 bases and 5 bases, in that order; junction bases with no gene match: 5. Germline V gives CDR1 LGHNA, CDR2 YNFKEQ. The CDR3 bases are TGTGCCAGCAGCCGTAGCGGGGGGGCGGTAGATACGCAGTATTTT. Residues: CASSRSGGAVDTQYF.

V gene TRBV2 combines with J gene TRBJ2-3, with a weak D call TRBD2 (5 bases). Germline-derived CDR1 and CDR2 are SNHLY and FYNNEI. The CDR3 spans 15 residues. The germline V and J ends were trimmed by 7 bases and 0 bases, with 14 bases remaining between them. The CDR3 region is CASTPLAASTDTQYF. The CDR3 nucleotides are TGTGCCAGCACTCCCCTAGCCGCCAGCACAGATACGCAGTATTTT.